Listed below are T cell receptor beta chains from one sample, sequenced in a study of vaccination effects on CD4 cells after COVID-19. These receptors have no known antigen. Assay used: immunoSEQ multiplex PCR; TCRdb lists only in-frame clones, some missing. The sample carries approximately 40,000 clones, about 81% recorded once. The sample was CD4+ T cells from PBMCs cultured without peptide, taken before COVID-19 vaccination. Source of these receptors: a human donor who received a COVID-19 vaccine. CDR3s include the opening cysteine and the closing phenylalanine or tryptophan. Each record gives: J gene, clone size, D gene, V gene, CDR3 protein, CDR3 DNA. The D gene is left open where the match is weak. Rows give clone size only sometimes, using once, few, many, or a class for an expanded clone.

>TRBJ2-1|.|TRBD1|TRBV5-1
CASSLPQGASNEQFF
TGCGCCAGCAGCTTGCCACAGGGGGCGAGCAATGAGCAGTTCTTC
>TRBJ2-1|few|.|TRBV11-3
CASSRETGAGFEQFF
TGTGCCAGCAGCCGAGAGACAGGCGCGGGGTTTGAGCAGTTCTTC
>TRBJ2-3|.|.|TRBV7-7
CASSLVGGTTDTQYF
TGTGCCAGCAGCTTAGTCGGGGGTACCACAGATACGCAGTATTTT
>TRBJ1-1|.|.|TRBV6-5
CASSYEGATEAFF
TGTGCCAGCAGTTACGAAGGGGCCACTGAAGCTTTCTTT
>TRBJ1-2|.|.|TRBV3-1/TRBV3-2
CASSQSDGRYGYTF
TGTGCCAGCAGCCAATCGGACGGGAGATATGGCTACACCTTC
>TRBJ2-5|.|.|TRBV28
CASSLDDARTQYF
TGTGCCAGCAGTTTAGACGACGCAAGGACCCAGTACTTC
>TRBJ1-6|.|.|TRBV5-6
CASSLFAGDMNSPLHF
TGTGCCAGCAGCTTGTTCGCAGGGGATATGAATTCACCCCTCCACTTT
>TRBJ1-2|.|TRBD1|TRBV7-9
CASSLLTGGSGYTF
TGTGCCAGCAGCTTACTGACAGGGGGCAGTGGCTACACCTTC
>TRBJ1-5|.|.|TRBV15
CATSSQGAGNQPQHF
TGTGCCACCAGCAGCCAAGGGGCTGGCAATCAGCCCCAGCATTTT
>TRBJ1-1|.|TRBD1|TRBV10-1
CASRRPGQGITEAFF
TGCGCCAGCAGAAGGCCGGGACAGGGGATTACTGAAGCTTTCTTT
>TRBJ1-5|.|TRBD1|TRBV7-2
CASSTRTGAGNQPQHF
TGTGCCAGCAGCACCCGGACAGGGGCCGGCAATCAGCCCCAGCATTTT
>TRBJ2-2|.|.|TRBV9
CASSVVGRELFF
TGTGCCAGCAGCGTAGTGGGGAGGGAGCTGTTTTTT
>TRBJ2-1|.|TRBD1|TRBV6-6
CASSYSTGFDEQFF
TGTGCCAGCAGTTACTCGACAGGGTTCGATGAGCAGTTCTTC
>TRBJ2-1|.|.|TRBV9
CASSVDTGSYNEQFF
TGTGCCAGCAGCGTAGACACGGGCTCCTACAATGAGCAGTTCTTC
>TRBJ2-1|.|.|TRBV20-1
CSSTNNEQFF
TGCAGTTCTACTAACAATGAGCAGTTCTTC
>TRBJ2-1|.|.|TRBV2
CASSAGTYNEQFF
TGTGCCAGCAGTGCCGGGACTTACAATGAGCAGTTCTTC
>TRBJ2-3|.|.|TRBV7-3
CASSPGLGVTDTQYF
TGTGCCAGCAGCCCGGGACTTGGAGTCACAGATACGCAGTATTTT
>TRBJ1-1|.|.|TRBV5-1
CASRLTVNTEAFF
TGCGCCAGCAGACTCACAGTGAACACTGAAGCTTTCTTT
>TRBJ2-1|.|TRBD2|TRBV28
CASQSGGALDEQFF
TGTGCCAGCCAAAGCGGGGGGGCCCTGGATGAGCAGTTCTTC
>TRBJ1-1|.|.|TRBV20-1
CSARGLSEAFF
TGCAGTGCTAGGGGACTGTCTGAAGCTTTCTTT